The sequence of this T cell receptor (beta chain) was determined in a study of T cells in Graves' hyperthyroidism and ophthalmopathy. Diagnoses were made from clinical symptoms, serum measures (thyroxine and TRAb), thyroid ultrasound and orbital computed tomography. Findings and caveats of the study: Ophthalmopathy was separated from stable hyperthyroidism by a 13 V-J model.

Trimming took off 0 bases at V and 6 bases at J, with 21 bases between the two ends. Germline loops: CDR1 MGHRA, CDR2 YSYEKL. The CDR3 totals 17 residues. Details on this clonotype: Its matching antigen is unknown.

RNA transcripts gave rise to amplified TCR beta CDR3 regions. With the HTBI primer set, the TCR CDR3 went through a first round of RT-PCR. Each CDR3 protein gets one entry after TCRdb re-called the multiplex PCR reads with MiXCR. In the table there are 550,000 to 600,000 distinct CDR3 sequences, around 45% of which are singletons. The J gene is TRBJ2-7, the V gene TRBV4-1; D unclear. The sequence was obtained from an adult woman with Graves' disease, either hyperthyroidism or ophthalmopathy (not recorded which). Sequenced sample: peripheral blood or thyroid tissue (not recorded which). CDR3 sequence (DNA): TGCGCCAGCAGCCAAGACGAGCTCAAGGAAGGGTTGAGCGAGCAGTACTTC. This encodes CASSQDELKEGLSEQYF.